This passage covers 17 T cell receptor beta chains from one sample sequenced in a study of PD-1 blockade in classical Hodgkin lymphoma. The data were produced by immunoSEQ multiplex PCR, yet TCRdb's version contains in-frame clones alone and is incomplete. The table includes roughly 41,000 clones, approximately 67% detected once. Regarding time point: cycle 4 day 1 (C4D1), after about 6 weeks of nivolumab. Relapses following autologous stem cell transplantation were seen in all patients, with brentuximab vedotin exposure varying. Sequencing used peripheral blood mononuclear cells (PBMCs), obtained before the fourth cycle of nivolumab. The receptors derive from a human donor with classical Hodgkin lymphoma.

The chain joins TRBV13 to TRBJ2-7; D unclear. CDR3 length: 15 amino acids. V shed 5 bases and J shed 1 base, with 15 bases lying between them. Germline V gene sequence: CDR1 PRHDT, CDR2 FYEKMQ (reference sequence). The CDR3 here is CASSPRTSESYEQYF. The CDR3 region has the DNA TGTGCCAGCAGCCCAAGGACGTCGGAGTCCTACGAGCAGTACTTC.

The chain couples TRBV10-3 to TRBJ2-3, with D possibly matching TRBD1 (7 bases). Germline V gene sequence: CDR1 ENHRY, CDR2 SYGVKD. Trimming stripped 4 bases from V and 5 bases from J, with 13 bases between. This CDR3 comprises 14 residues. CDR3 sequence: CAISGRGDGDTQYF. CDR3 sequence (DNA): TGTGCCATCAGTGGCAGGGGGGACGGAGATACGCAGTATTTT.

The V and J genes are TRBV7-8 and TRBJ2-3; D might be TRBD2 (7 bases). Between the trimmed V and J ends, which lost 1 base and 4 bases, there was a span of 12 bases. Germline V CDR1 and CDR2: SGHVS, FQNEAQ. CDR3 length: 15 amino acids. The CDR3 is CASSLVGGLADTQYF. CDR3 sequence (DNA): TGTGCCAGCAGCTTAGTGGGGGGGCTGGCAGATACGCAGTATTTT.

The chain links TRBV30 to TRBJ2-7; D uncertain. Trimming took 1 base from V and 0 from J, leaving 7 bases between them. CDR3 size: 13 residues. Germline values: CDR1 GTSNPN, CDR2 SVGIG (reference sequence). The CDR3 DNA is TGTGCCTGGAGTGATGGAGACTCCTACGAGCAGTACTTC. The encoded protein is CAWSDGDSYEQYF.

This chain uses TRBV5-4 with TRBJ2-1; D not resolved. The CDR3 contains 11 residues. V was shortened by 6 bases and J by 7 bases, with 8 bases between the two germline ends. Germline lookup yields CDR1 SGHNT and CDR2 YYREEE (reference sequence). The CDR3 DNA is TGTGCCAGCAACCTAGGTAATGAGCAGTTCTTC. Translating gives CASNLGNEQFF.

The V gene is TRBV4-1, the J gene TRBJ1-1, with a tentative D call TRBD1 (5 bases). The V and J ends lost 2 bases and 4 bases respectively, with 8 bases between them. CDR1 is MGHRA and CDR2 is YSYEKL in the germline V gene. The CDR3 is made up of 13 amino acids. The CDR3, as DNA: TGCGCCAGCAGCCAATTCCAGGGCACTGAAGCTTTCTTT. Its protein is CASSQFQGTEAFF.

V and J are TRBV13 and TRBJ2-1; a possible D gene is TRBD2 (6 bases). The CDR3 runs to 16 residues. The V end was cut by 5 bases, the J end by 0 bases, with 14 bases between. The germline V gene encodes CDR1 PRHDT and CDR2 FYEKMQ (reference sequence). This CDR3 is CASSTSSAPSYNEQFF. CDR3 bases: TGTGCCAGCAGCACGTCTAGCGCGCCCTCCTACAATGAGCAGTTCTTC. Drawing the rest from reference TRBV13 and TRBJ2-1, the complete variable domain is AAGVIQSPRHLIKEKRETATLKCYPIPRHDTVYWYQQGPGQDPQFLISFYEKMQSDKGSIPDRFSAQQFSDYHSELNMSSLELGDSALYFCASSTSSAPSYNEQFFGPGTRLTVL.

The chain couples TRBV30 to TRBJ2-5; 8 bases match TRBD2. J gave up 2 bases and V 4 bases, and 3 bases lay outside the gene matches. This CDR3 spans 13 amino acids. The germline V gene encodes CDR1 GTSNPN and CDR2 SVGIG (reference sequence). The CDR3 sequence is CAWTRGAQETQYF. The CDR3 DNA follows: TGTGCCTGGACGCGGGGGGCACAAGAGACCCAGTACTTC.

CDR3 loop: CASSSTGTDNSPLHF. In nucleotides, the CDR3 is TGTGCCAGCAGCTCTACCGGGACAGATAATTCACCCCTCCACTTT. V is TRBV7-8 and J is TRBJ1-6, with 7 bases matching TRBD1. V shed 4 bases, J shed 5 bases, and the junction held 5 bases outside the gene matches. The CDR3 runs to 15 residues. Germline assignment: CDR1 SGHVS and CDR2 FQNEAQ.

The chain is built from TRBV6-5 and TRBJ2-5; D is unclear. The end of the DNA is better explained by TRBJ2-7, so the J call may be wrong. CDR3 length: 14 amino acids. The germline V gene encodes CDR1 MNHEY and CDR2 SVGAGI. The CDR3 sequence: CASRKPPSSYEQYF. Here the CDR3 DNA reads TGTGCCAGCAGGAAGCCCCCGAGCTCCTACGAGCAGTACTTC.

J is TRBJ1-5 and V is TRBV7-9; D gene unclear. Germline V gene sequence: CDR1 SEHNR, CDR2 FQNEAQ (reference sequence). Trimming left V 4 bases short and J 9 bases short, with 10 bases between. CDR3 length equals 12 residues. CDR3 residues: CASSSWSRPQHF. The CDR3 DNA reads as TGTGCCAGCAGCTCATGGTCTCGGCCCCAGCATTTT.

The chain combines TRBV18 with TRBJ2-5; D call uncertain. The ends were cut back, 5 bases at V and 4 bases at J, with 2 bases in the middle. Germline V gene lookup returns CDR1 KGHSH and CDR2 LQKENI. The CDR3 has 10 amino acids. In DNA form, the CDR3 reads TGTGCCAGCTCAGGAGAGACCCAGTACTTC. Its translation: CASSGETQYF.

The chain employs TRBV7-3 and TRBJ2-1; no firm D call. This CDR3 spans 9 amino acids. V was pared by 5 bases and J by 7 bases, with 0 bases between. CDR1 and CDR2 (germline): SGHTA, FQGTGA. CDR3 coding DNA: TGTGCCAGCAGCAATGAGCAGTTCTTC. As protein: CASSNEQFF.

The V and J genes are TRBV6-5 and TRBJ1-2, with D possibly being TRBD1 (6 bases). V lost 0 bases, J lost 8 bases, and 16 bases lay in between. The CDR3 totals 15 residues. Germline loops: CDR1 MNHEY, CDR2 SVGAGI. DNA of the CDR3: TGTGCCAGCAGTTACTCCGCGGCAGGGGCTATCGGCTACACCTTC. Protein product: CASSYSAAGAIGYTF.

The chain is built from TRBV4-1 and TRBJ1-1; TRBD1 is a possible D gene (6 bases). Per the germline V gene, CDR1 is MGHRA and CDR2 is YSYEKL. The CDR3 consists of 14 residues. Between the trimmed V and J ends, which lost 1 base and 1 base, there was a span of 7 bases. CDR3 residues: CASSQGGANTEAFF. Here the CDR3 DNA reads TGCGCCAGCAGCCAAGGGGGGGCGAACACTGAAGCTTTCTTT.

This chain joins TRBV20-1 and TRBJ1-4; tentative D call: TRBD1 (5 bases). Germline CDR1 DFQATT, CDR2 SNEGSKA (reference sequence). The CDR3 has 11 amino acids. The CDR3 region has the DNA TGCGGGGGTGACGCTAATGAAAAACTGTTTTTT. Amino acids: CGGDANEKLFF.

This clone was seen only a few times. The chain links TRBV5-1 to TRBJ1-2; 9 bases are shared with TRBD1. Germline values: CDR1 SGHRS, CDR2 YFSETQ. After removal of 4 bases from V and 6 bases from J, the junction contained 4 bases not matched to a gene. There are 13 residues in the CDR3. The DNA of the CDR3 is TGCGCCAGCAGCCTGCGGACAGGGGATGGCTACACCTTC. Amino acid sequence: CASSLRTGDGYTF.